A selection of T cell receptor beta chains follows, all from one sample in a study of blood T cell repertoires in COVID-19. Method: immunoSEQ multiplex PCR; TCRdb's copy keeps in-frame clones and lacks some. Of some 200,000 clones in the sample, about four fifths were seen once. Material: peripheral blood. These receptors were taken from a middle-aged woman with COVID-19, enrolled during active disease. CDR3s include the opening cysteine and the closing phenylalanine or tryptophan. A D gene is named only where the DNA matches it firmly. Not all rows give a size; the values are once, few, many and, for expanded clones, a class.

V gene: TRBV3-1/TRBV3-2; J gene: TRBJ2-1; D gene: -; clone size: -; CDR3 DNA: TGTGCCAGCAGCCAGTTGGACAGTGCGTCGGATCCGTTCTTC; CDR3 protein: CASSQLDSASDPFF
V gene: TRBV5-1; J gene: TRBJ1-5; D gene: TRBD1; clone size: few; CDR3 DNA: TGCGCCAGCAGCTTGGATACAGGGGGCAATCAGCCCCAGCATTTT; CDR3 protein: CASSLDTGGNQPQHF
V gene: TRBV10-3; J gene: TRBJ2-1; D gene: -; clone size: -; CDR3 DNA: TGTGCCATCAGAGGACAACACAATGAGCAGTTCTTC; CDR3 protein: CAIRGQHNEQFF
V gene: TRBV6-6; J gene: TRBJ1-2; D gene: -; clone size: -; CDR3 DNA: TGTGCCAGCAGTTTGGACAGTCAGAACTATGGCTACACCTTC; CDR3 protein: CASSLDSQNYGYTF
V gene: TRBV7-9; J gene: TRBJ2-1; D gene: TRBD2; clone size: -; CDR3 DNA: TGTGCCAGCAGTTGGACTAGCGGGAGTCCGTTTGAGCAGTTCTTC; CDR3 protein: CASSWTSGSPFEQFF
V gene: TRBV3-1/TRBV3-2; J gene: TRBJ1-1; D gene: TRBD1; clone size: once; CDR3 DNA: TGTGCCAGCAGGAAGGGACAGGTGAACACTGAAGCTTTCTTT; CDR3 protein: CASRKGQVNTEAFF
V gene: TRBV4-1; J gene: TRBJ2-7; D gene: -; clone size: few; CDR3 DNA: TGCGCCAGCAGCCAAGGAATCGGGAGCTCCTACGAGCAGTACTTC; CDR3 protein: CASSQGIGSSYEQYF
V gene: TRBV28; J gene: TRBJ2-7; D gene: -; clone size: -; CDR3 DNA: TGTGCCAGCAGCACCCCGGCTAGAGTATCCTACGAGCAGTACTTC; CDR3 protein: CASSTPARVSYEQYF
V gene: TRBV14; J gene: TRBJ2-2; D gene: TRBD2; clone size: many; CDR3 DNA: TGTGCCAGCAGCCAAGAAAGCCTAGCGGGAGTTTCCGGGGAGCTGTTTTTT; CDR3 protein: CASSQESLAGVSGELFF
V gene: TRBV19; J gene: TRBJ1-1; D gene: -; clone size: -; CDR3 DNA: TGTGCCAGTAGATCCGGGACAAAAAACACTGAAGCTTTCTTT; CDR3 protein: CASRSGTKNTEAFF
V gene: TRBV27; J gene: TRBJ2-5; D gene: TRBD2; clone size: -; CDR3 DNA: TGTGCCAGCAGTTTATTTGGGACTAGCGGGAGAATGGCCCAGTACTTC; CDR3 protein: CASSLFGTSGRMAQYF
V gene: TRBV19; J gene: TRBJ1-6; D gene: -; clone size: -; CDR3 DNA: TGTGCCAGTAGCCCGGACTTTTATAATTCACCCCTCCACTTT; CDR3 protein: CASSPDFYNSPLHF
V gene: TRBV7-9; J gene: TRBJ1-1; D gene: TRBD1; clone size: -; CDR3 DNA: TGTGCCAGCAGCTTAGGAACGACAGGGATCACTGAAGCTTTCTTT; CDR3 protein: CASSLGTTGITEAFF
V gene: TRBV7-9; J gene: TRBJ2-1; D gene: -; clone size: once; CDR3 DNA: TGTGCCAGCAGCACAGACAGGACCATCAATGAGCAGTTCTTC; CDR3 protein: CASSTDRTINEQFF
V gene: TRBV28; J gene: TRBJ1-6; D gene: TRBD1; clone size: -; CDR3 DNA: TGTGCCAGCAGTTATTGGACAGGGGATTCACCCCTCCACTTT; CDR3 protein: CASSYWTGDSPLHF
V gene: TRBV10-2; J gene: TRBJ1-6; D gene: -; clone size: -; CDR3 DNA: TGCGCCAGCATGGGGGGGGCGTATTCACCCCTCCACTTT; CDR3 protein: CASMGGAYSPLHF
V gene: TRBV5-4; J gene: TRBJ2-5; D gene: -; clone size: -; CDR3 DNA: TGTGCCAGCAGCGTTCGGCGGGTCCAAGAGACCCAGTACTTC; CDR3 protein: CASSVRRVQETQYF
V gene: TRBV7-9; J gene: TRBJ2-2; D gene: -; clone size: -; CDR3 DNA: TGTGCCAGCAGCCCGCCAAGAGGAGAGCTGTTTTTT; CDR3 protein: CASSPPRGELFF
V gene: TRBV6-6; J gene: TRBJ1-1; D gene: -; clone size: -; CDR3 DNA: TGTGCCAGCAGTTACAGGGACATCGTGAACACTGAAGCTTTCTTT; CDR3 protein: CASSYRDIVNTEAFF
V gene: TRBV7-9; J gene: TRBJ2-5; D gene: TRBD2; clone size: -; CDR3 DNA: TGTGCCAGCAGCGAACAGACTAGCGGGATTGAGACCCAGTACTTC; CDR3 protein: CASSEQTSGIETQYF
V gene: TRBV18; J gene: TRBJ2-1; D gene: -; clone size: -; CDR3 DNA: TGTGCCAGCTCACCCTTGTTGTTAGCGGCTTACAATGAGCAGTTCTTC; CDR3 protein: CASSPLLLAAYNEQFF
V gene: TRBV6-5; J gene: TRBJ2-3; D gene: TRBD2; clone size: -; CDR3 DNA: TGTGCCAGCAGTTGGACTAGCGGGAACCCAGATACGCAGTATTTT; CDR3 protein: CASSWTSGNPDTQYF
V gene: TRBV28; J gene: TRBJ1-6; D gene: -; clone size: -; CDR3 DNA: TGTGCCAGCAGTTTAAGGAGACAGAGCTCCTATAATTCACCCCTCCACTTT; CDR3 protein: CASSLRRQSSYNSPLHF
V gene: TRBV29-1; J gene: TRBJ2-5; D gene: -; clone size: many; CDR3 DNA: TGCAGCGTTGAGGCAGGCCAGGAGACCCAGTACTTC; CDR3 protein: CSVEAGQETQYF
V gene: TRBV11-2; J gene: TRBJ1-2; D gene: -; clone size: -; CDR3 DNA: TGTGCCAGCAGCTTAGCGGGGAGGGATCACTTC; CDR3 protein: CASSLAGRDHF
V gene: TRBV6-4; J gene: TRBJ2-7; D gene: -; clone size: -; CDR3 DNA: TGTGCCGCCACCCGGACAGCCCCCTCCTACGAGCAGTACTTC; CDR3 protein: CAATRTAPSYEQYF
V gene: TRBV20-1; J gene: TRBJ2-5; D gene: -; clone size: -; CDR3 DNA: TGCAGTGCTAGTTCAGGGTCCCAAGAGACCCAGTACTTC; CDR3 protein: CSASSGSQETQYF
V gene: TRBV9; J gene: TRBJ2-7; D gene: TRBD2; clone size: once; CDR3 DNA: TGTGCCAGCAGCGTAGCTCCCACTAGCGGGACTTCCGAGCAGTACTTC; CDR3 protein: CASSVAPTSGTSEQYF
V gene: TRBV7-2; J gene: TRBJ2-3; D gene: TRBD2; clone size: -; CDR3 DNA: TGTGCCAGCAGCTTAGGTAGCGGGGGCACAGATACGCAGTATTTT; CDR3 protein: CASSLGSGGTDTQYF
V gene: TRBV28; J gene: TRBJ2-5; D gene: -; clone size: -; CDR3 DNA: TGTGCCAGCAGTTTTTACAGCCCCCCATTCGCGACAGGCCTCCAAGAGACCCAGTACTTC; CDR3 protein: CASSFYSPPFATGLQETQYF
V gene: TRBV4-1; J gene: TRBJ1-6; D gene: -; clone size: -; CDR3 DNA: TGCGCCAGCAGCCAAGACAGGGACACCCTCCACTTT; CDR3 protein: CASSQDRDTLHF
V gene: TRBV5-1; J gene: TRBJ2-2; D gene: TRBD2; clone size: -; CDR3 DNA: TGCGCCAGCAGCGGGGGACTAGCGGGAGGTGGCACCGGGGAGCTGTTTTTT; CDR3 protein: CASSGGLAGGGTGELFF
V gene: TRBV6-1; J gene: TRBJ1-1; D gene: -; clone size: few; CDR3 DNA: TGTGCCAGCAGTGATTGGCAGGACACTGAAGCTTTCTTT; CDR3 protein: CASSDWQDTEAFF
V gene: TRBV2; J gene: TRBJ2-5; D gene: -; clone size: once; CDR3 DNA: TGTGCCAGCAGGCAGTCGGAGACCCAGTACTTC; CDR3 protein: CASRQSETQYF
V gene: TRBV3-1/TRBV3-2; J gene: TRBJ2-7; D gene: TRBD2; clone size: -; CDR3 DNA: TGTGCCAGCAGCCTAACTAGCGGCTCCTACGAGCAGTACTTC; CDR3 protein: CASSLTSGSYEQYF
V gene: TRBV11-2; J gene: TRBJ2-1; D gene: -; clone size: -; CDR3 DNA: TGTGCCAGCAGCCAAGGTACGTTGGCGGGGCTTTACAATGAGCAGTTCTTC; CDR3 protein: CASSQGTLAGLYNEQFF
V gene: TRBV2; J gene: TRBJ1-2; D gene: -; clone size: few; CDR3 DNA: TGTGCCAGCAGAGAAACAGGGTCCCCTAACTATGGCTACACCTTC; CDR3 protein: CASRETGSPNYGYTF
V gene: TRBV27; J gene: TRBJ2-2; D gene: TRBD2; clone size: few; CDR3 DNA: TGTGCCAGCAGTTTATCATCGTTTCCAACCACTAGCGGATCCACCGGGGAGCTGTTTTTT; CDR3 protein: CASSLSSFPTTSGSTGELFF
V gene: TRBV6-1; J gene: TRBJ1-1; D gene: -; clone size: -; CDR3 DNA: TGTGCCAGCAGCCCCGAGCAGGGCGTTAGGGCTTTCTTT; CDR3 protein: CASSPEQGVRAFF
V gene: TRBV9; J gene: TRBJ1-2; D gene: TRBD1; clone size: -; CDR3 DNA: TGTGCCAGCAGCGCACGACAGGGGGCGAACCACTATGGCTACACCTTC; CDR3 protein: CASSARQGANHYGYTF
V gene: TRBV7-2; J gene: TRBJ2-1; D gene: TRBD2; clone size: -; CDR3 DNA: TGTGCCAGCAGCTTCCCTAGCGGGAAGAGCGAGCAGTTCTTC; CDR3 protein: CASSFPSGKSEQFF
V gene: TRBV9; J gene: TRBJ2-1; D gene: TRBD2; clone size: -; CDR3 DNA: TGTGCCAGCAGCGGCGGACTAGTGTCCTACAATGAGCAGTTCTTC; CDR3 protein: CASSGGLVSYNEQFF
V gene: TRBV5-6; J gene: TRBJ1-2; D gene: TRBD1; clone size: -; CDR3 DNA: TGTGCCAGCATCCCAGCGAACAGGGGAAACTATGGCTACACCTTC; CDR3 protein: CASIPANRGNYGYTF
V gene: TRBV4-1; J gene: TRBJ2-2; D gene: -; clone size: -; CDR3 DNA: TGCGCCAGCAGCCAAGATAGGGTAGCGGTGACCGGGGAGCTGTTTTTT; CDR3 protein: CASSQDRVAVTGELFF
V gene: TRBV18; J gene: TRBJ2-5; D gene: -; clone size: -; CDR3 DNA: TGTGCCAGCTCACCCCGGTCCACAGAGACCCAGTACTTC; CDR3 protein: CASSPRSTETQYF
V gene: TRBV7-9; J gene: TRBJ1-4; D gene: -; clone size: -; CDR3 DNA: TGTGCCAGCAGCCACGGGGGGCGAAGGGCTAATGAAAAACTGTTTTTT; CDR3 protein: CASSHGGRRANEKLFF
V gene: TRBV19; J gene: TRBJ1-5; D gene: TRBD1; clone size: once; CDR3 DNA: TGTGCCAGTAGCAAAGACAGGGGGAGGGGGGGCAATCAGCCCCAGCATTTT; CDR3 protein: CASSKDRGRGGNQPQHF
V gene: TRBV6-5; J gene: TRBJ1-1; D gene: TRBD1; clone size: -; CDR3 DNA: TGTGCCAGCAACCTGGACAGGGTACAAGCTTTCTTT; CDR3 protein: CASNLDRVQAFF